This is a list of T cell receptor beta chains from one sample in a study of early T cells in non-severe SARS-CoV-2 infection. TCRdb recomputed calls from the 5' RACE reads with MiXCR, one row per CDR3 protein. The sample holds some 42,000 distinct CDR3 sequences; roughly 6.2% are singletons and the top ten take around 8%. The sequenced sample was whole blood, obtained at baseline. These receptors originate from an adult who was a healthcare worker with PCR-confirmed SARS-CoV-2 infection or an uninfected control (not recorded which). The CDR3 runs from the conserved cysteine through the conserved F or W. A D gene is named only where the DNA matches it firmly. Size tells how often a clone was seen (once, few, many) or the class of an expanded clone, and some rows leave it out.

j_call d_call v_call clone_size cdr3_nt cdr3_aa
TRBJ2-1 TRBD2 TRBV20-1 NA TGCAGTGCCGGGACTAGCGGGGGGGCCAATGAGCAGTTCTTC CSAGTSGGANEQFF
TRBJ2-3 NA TRBV11-2 NA TGTGCCAGCAGCACCGGCTCTTCAGCAGATACGCAGTATTTT CASSTGSSADTQYF
TRBJ2-3 TRBD2 TRBV5-4 NA TGTGCCAGCAGCCGGGGGGAGATCACAGATACGCAGTATTTT CASSRGEITDTQYF
TRBJ2-7 TRBD1 TRBV28 many TGTGCCAGCAGTAAAACCGGGACAGGGGGTGCCTACGAGCAGTACTTC CASSKTGTGGAYEQYF
TRBJ1-6 NA TRBV9 NA TGTGCCAGCAGCGTAGCAGGGTTTAATTCACCCCTCCACTTT CASSVAGFNSPLHF
TRBJ1-1 NA TRBV12-3/TRBV12-4 NA TGTGCCAGCAGCATTAAGCGGTTTCCCTTCACTGAAGCTTTCTTT CASSIKRFPFTEAFF
TRBJ2-1 NA TRBV19 many TGTGCCAGCGCCATGAGCTCCTACAATGAGCAGTTCTTC CASAMSSYNEQFF
TRBJ1-2 NA TRBV7-2 few TGTGCCAGCAGCTTACTTTCTGGCTACACCTTC CASSLLSGYTF
TRBJ2-5 TRBD2 TRBV9 many TGTGCCAGCAGCCTATCCCCTAGCGGGTGGGAAGAGACCCAGTACTTC CASSLSPSGWEETQYF
TRBJ2-7 NA TRBV20-1 many TGCAGTGCTACTAAAACGGGGGCCGAGCAGTACTTC CSATKTGAEQYF
TRBJ2-2 NA TRBV20-1 few TGCAGTGCTTCTCGGGGGGCGGCGAACACCGGGGAGCTGTTTTTT CSASRGAANTGELFF
TRBJ2-1 NA TRBV30 NA TGTGCCTCCGCAGAAGCCAATGAGCAGTTCTTC CASAEANEQFF
TRBJ1-1 TRBD1 TRBV12-3/TRBV12-4 many TGTGCCAGCAGTTTAAGGACAGGGGGCACTGAAGCTTTCTTT CASSLRTGGTEAFF
TRBJ1-2 TRBD1 TRBV3-1 many TGTGCCAGCAGCCAAAATTTTCGGACAGGGGCGTCCTATGGCTACACCTTC CASSQNFRTGASYGYTF
TRBJ2-3 NA TRBV5-1 NA TGCGCCAGCAGCTTGGTCCTTACTAGCACAGATACGCAGTATTTT CASSLVLTSTDTQYF
TRBJ2-3 NA TRBV12-3/TRBV12-4 few TGTGCCAGCAGCTCTACTCCGGGGCCCAAGGAGGCAGATACGCAGTATTTT CASSSTPGPKEADTQYF
TRBJ2-7 TRBD2 TRBV30 NA TGTGCCTGGAGTGTTGGAGCGGGGAGGCGCGAGCAGTACTTC CAWSVGAGRREQYF
TRBJ2-5 TRBD2 TRBV6-2/TRBV6-3 NA TGTGCCAGCAGTCCGGGACTAGCGGGGGGCCCCCGAGAGACCCAGTACTTC CASSPGLAGGPRETQYF
TRBJ1-3 NA TRBV3-1 many TGTGCCAGCGGACAGCACTCTGGAAACACCATATATTTT CASGQHSGNTIYF
TRBJ1-3 NA TRBV4-1 many TGCGCCAGCAGCGACTATTTTGGAAACACCATATATTTT CASSDYFGNTIYF
TRBJ1-1 NA TRBV10-2 NA TGCGCCAGCAGTGAGTCGGCAGGGGTCACTGAAGCTTTCTTT CASSESAGVTEAFF
TRBJ1-5 TRBD1 TRBV24-1 NA TGTGCCACCAGTGATTCCAGGACAGGGATTGGCAATCAGCCCCAGCATTTT CATSDSRTGIGNQPQHF
TRBJ2-2 NA TRBV20-1 many TGCAGTGCTTCGACTAACACCGGGGAGCTGTTTTTT CSASTNTGELFF
TRBJ2-1 TRBD2 TRBV11-2 NA TGTGCCAGCAGCTTATCAGCGGGGGAGCAGTTCTTC CASSLSAGEQFF
TRBJ2-3 NA TRBV28 few TGTGCCAGCAGTTTGAGCGGGTACCCTAGCACAGATACGCAGTATTTT CASSLSGYPSTDTQYF
TRBJ2-2 NA TRBV7-9 many TGTGCCAGCAGCTTAAATTCCCACACCGGGGAGCTGTTTTTT CASSLNSHTGELFF
TRBJ2-1 TRBD2 TRBV29-1 few TGCAGCGTCAGACTAGCGGGGGGCGATGAGCAGTTCTTC CSVRLAGGDEQFF
TRBJ1-5 NA TRBV12-3/TRBV12-4 many TGTGCCAGCAGTTTGAAGGGGCAGACTCAGCCCCAGCATTTT CASSLKGQTQPQHF
TRBJ1-2 NA TRBV10-3 NA TGTGCCATCAGTGAGTCAGCTACTACCATCTATGGCTACACCTTC CAISESATTIYGYTF
TRBJ2-1 TRBD1 TRBV19 many TGTGCCAGTTTTACAGGGGAAAGCTCCTACAATGAGCAGTTCTTC CASFTGESSYNEQFF